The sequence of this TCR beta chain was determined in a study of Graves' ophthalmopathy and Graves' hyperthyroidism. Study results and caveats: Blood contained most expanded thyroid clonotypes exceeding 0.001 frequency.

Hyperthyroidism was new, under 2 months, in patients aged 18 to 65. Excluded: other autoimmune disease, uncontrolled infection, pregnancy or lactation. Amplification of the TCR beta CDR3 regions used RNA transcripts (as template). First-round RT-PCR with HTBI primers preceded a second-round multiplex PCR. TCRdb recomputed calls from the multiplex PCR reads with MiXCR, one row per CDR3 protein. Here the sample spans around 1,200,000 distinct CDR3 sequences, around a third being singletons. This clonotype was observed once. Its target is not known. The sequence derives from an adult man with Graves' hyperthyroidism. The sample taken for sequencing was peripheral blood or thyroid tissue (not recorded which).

This CDR3 reads CATSRQGASEQYF. In nucleotides, the CDR3 is TGTGCCACCAGCAGACAGGGGGCTAGCGAGCAGTACTTC. V and J are TRBV15 and TRBJ2-7; 8 positions agree with TRBD1. J lost 6 bases, V lost 2 bases, and 3 bases had no gene match. CDR3 size: 13 residues. CDR1 is LNHNV, CDR2 YYDKDF, per germline (reference sequence). Combining the CDR3 with reference TRBV15 and TRBJ2-7 gives the whole variable domain DAMVIQNPRYQVTQFGKPVTLSCSQTLNHNVMYWYQQKSSQAPKLLFHYYDKDFNNEADTPDNFQSRRPNTSFCFLDIRSPGLGDTAMYLCATSRQGASEQYFGPGTRLTVT.